The 26 T cell receptor beta chains presented below share a single source sample, sequenced in a study of T cells in Graves' hyperthyroidism and ophthalmopathy. RNA transcripts were the template for amplifying TCR beta CDR3 regions. TCR CDR3 underwent first-round RT-PCR with the HTBI primer set. TCRdb recomputed calls from the multiplex PCR reads with MiXCR, one row per CDR3 protein. The data show around 350,000 distinct CDR3 sequences, over 15% seen once. Sequencing was done on a sample of blood. Source of these receptors: a woman younger than 30 with Graves' hyperthyroidism.

At least ten counts were recorded for this clonotype. The rearrangement links TRBV19 to TRBJ1-5; no clear D gene. Between the trimmed V and J ends, which lost 6 bases and 1 base, there was a span of 13 bases. The length of the CDR3 is 15 residues. Germline lookup yields CDR1 LNHDA and CDR2 SQIVND (reference sequence). This CDR3 reads CASRGLEGSNQPQHF. The CDR3 DNA reads TGTGCCAGTAGAGGGCTGGAGGGAAGCAATCAGCCCCAGCATTTT. Combining the CDR3 with reference TRBV19 and TRBJ1-5 gives the whole variable domain DGGITQSPKYLFRKEGQNVTLSCEQNLNHDAMYWYRQDPGQGLRLIYYSQIVNDFQKGDIAEGYSVSREKKESFPLTVTSAQKNPTAFYLCASRGLEGSNQPQHFGDGTRLSIL.

This clonotype was seen at least ten times. The V gene is TRBV9, the J gene TRBJ2-2, with a possible D match to TRBD2 (6 bases). Germline assignment: CDR1 SGDLS and CDR2 YYNGEE. This CDR3 is 19 amino acids long. V was trimmed by 4 bases and J by 0 bases, leaving 22 bases between them. The CDR3 region is CASSFSHTSRGTNTGELFF. The CDR3 region has the DNA TGTGCCAGCAGCTTCTCTCATACCAGCCGCGGGACGAACACCGGGGAGCTGTTTTTT.

This clonotype was counted many times. The J gene is TRBJ1-2, the V gene TRBV20-1; 10 positions agree with TRBD1. CDR3 length: 13 residues. V dropped 3 bases and J dropped 5; count of bases not matched to a gene: 3. Germline assignment: CDR1 DFQATT and CDR2 SNEGSKA (reference sequence). This CDR3 is CSASDRGRYGYTF. CDR3 bases: TGCAGTGCTAGTGACAGGGGGCGTTATGGCTACACCTTC.

The DNA of the CDR3 is TGTGCCAGCAGGTTTTGGGACAGCAACCCGAACACTGAAGCTTTCTTT. Its translation is CASRFWDSNPNTEAFF. The chain uses TRBV12-3 or TRBV12-4 and TRBJ1-1; 7 bases are a match to TRBD1. V dropped 6 bases and J dropped 1; count of bases not matched to a gene: 11. CDR3 length: 16 amino acids.

This clonotype was observed many times. The chain has TRBV28 and TRBJ1-6; D gene uncertain. The CDR3 has 16 residues. Trimming took 2 bases from V and 0 from J, leaving 8 bases between them. CDR1 and CDR2 (germline): MDHEN, SYDVKM. CDR3 sequence reads: CASSLKGISYNSPLHF. Here the CDR3 DNA reads TGTGCCAGCAGTTTAAAGGGAATCTCCTATAATTCACCCCTCCACTTT.

This clonotype was detected many times. The chain couples TRBV12-3 or TRBV12-4 to TRBJ1-5, with D tentatively TRBD1 (5 bases). Trimming left V 8 bases short and J 1 base short, with 6 bases between. This CDR3 has 12 residues. The CDR3 loop is CASRDSNQPQHF. DNA of the CDR3: TGTGCCAGCCGGGACAGCAATCAGCCCCAGCATTTT.

In this sample, this clonotype turned up many times. This sequence joins TRBV6-5 and TRBJ1-2; D not certain. Trimming took off 2 bases at V and 2 bases at J, with 9 bases between the two ends. CDR3 length: 14 residues. CDR1 and CDR2 (germline): MNHEY, SVGAGI. The CDR3 sequence is CASSYHERNYGYTF. The CDR3 DNA is TGTGCCAGCAGTTACCACGAAAGGAACTATGGCTACACCTTC.

This clonotype has a count of ten or more. The V and J genes are TRBV6-1 and TRBJ2-1, with 12 nucleotides matching TRBD1. Germline-derived CDR1 and CDR2 are MNHNS and SASEGT. CDR3 length: 15 residues. J was trimmed by 8 bases and V by 3 bases; bases with no gene match: 5. As DNA, the CDR3 is TGTGCCAGCAGTGAGCGGGACAGGGGGCTCGATGAGCAGTTCTTC. Translated: CASSERDRGLDEQFF.

The table lists this clonotype with many counts. The chain is built from TRBV27 and TRBJ2-7; D is uncertain. Germline V gene data show CDR1 as MNHEY and CDR2 as SMNVEV (reference sequence). CDR3 size: 14 residues. The V end lost 6 bases, the J end lost 0 bases, and 12 bases lay between the germline ends. The CDR3 is CASSDWAASYEQYF. CDR3 in DNA: TGTGCCAGCAGCGACTGGGCAGCCTCCTACGAGCAGTACTTC.

This chain joins TRBV5-1 and TRBJ1-2; 7 bases map to TRBD1. There are 14 residues in the CDR3. From germline, CDR1 is SGHRS and CDR2 YFSETQ. J lost 2 bases, V lost 5 bases, and 6 bases had no gene match. The CDR3 sequence: CASRGSTGNYGYTF. The CDR3 bases are TGCGCCAGCAGAGGATCGACAGGGAACTATGGCTACACCTTC. Looking up the rest from reference TRBV5-1 and TRBJ1-2 gives the full variable domain: KAGVTQTPRYLIKTRGQQVTLSCSPISGHRSVSWYQQTPGQGLQFLFEYFSETQRNKGNFPGRFSGRQFSNSRSEMNVSTLELGDSALYLCASRGSTGNYGYTFGSGTRLTVV.

This clonotype was counted between two and nine times. At one of its ends the junction is not consistent with the germline gene, which may arise from a read error. CDR3 nucleotide sequence: TGTGCCAGCAGTGAATTCCGGGGGTGGAACATTAAGTACTTC. Protein: CASSEFRGWNIKYF. The gene calls are TRBV2 and TRBJ2-4; D might be TRBD2 (6 bases). This CDR3 region has 14 residues. Germline CDR1 reads SNHLY; CDR2 reads FYNNEI.

This clonotype appeared many times. The V call is TRBV6-5, the J call TRBJ1-1; D is perhaps TRBD1 (5 bases). This CDR3 has 16 amino acids. The V end lost 0 bases, the J end lost 10 bases, and 21 bases lay between the germline ends. Germline V CDR1 and CDR2: MNHEY, SVGAGI. This chain's CDR3 is CASSYSGGHLSEGAFF. The CDR3 coding sequence is TGTGCCAGCAGTTACTCGGGCGGACACCTATCGGAAGGAGCTTTCTTT.

This clonotype was observed many times. The CDR3 coding sequence is TGTGCCACCAGCAGAGTGCCGAGCACCGGGGAGCTGTTTTTT. Its protein product is CATSRVPSTGELFF. This sequence joins TRBV15 and TRBJ2-2; D is unresolved. This CDR3 region has 14 residues. Trimming stripped 1 base from V and 4 bases from J, with 7 bases between. The germline V gene has CDR1 LNHNV and CDR2 YYDKDF (reference sequence).

This clonotype was observed at least ten times. The genes are TRBV20-1 and TRBJ2-7; D gene unclear. Germline V CDR1 and CDR2: DFQATT, SNEGSKA (reference sequence). Trimming cost V 2 bases and J 0 bases, with 14 bases left between them. The CDR3 runs to 15 residues. CDR3 sequence reads: CSARNATESSYEQYF. The CDR3 nucleotides are TGCAGTGCTAGAAATGCGACGGAGAGCTCCTACGAGCAGTACTTC.

The sample holds a few counts of this clonotype. Germline is not matched at one junction end, which may reflect a read error. The rearrangement uses TRBV2 and TRBJ2-4; D remains unclear. Germline V gene lookup returns CDR1 SNHLY and CDR2 FYNNEI. The CDR3 totals 14 residues. CDR3 sequence (DNA): TGTGCCAGCAGCCCCGACACGAAAGGGAACATTAAGTACTTC. Protein: CASSPDTKGNIKYF.

This sequence joins TRBV12-3 or TRBV12-4 and TRBJ1-2; D is unclear. The V and J ends lost 8 bases and 7 bases respectively, with 11 bases between them. The CDR3 consists of 11 residues. The CDR3 region is CASGPMSGYTF. CDR3 nucleotides: TGTGCCAGCGGACCGATGAGTGGCTACACCTTC.

The rearrangement uses TRBV2 and TRBJ1-3; D gene unclear. This CDR3 contains 12 residues. Germline CDR1 and CDR2: SNHLY and FYNNEI. V lost 7 bases, J lost 5 bases, and 9 bases lay in between. As DNA, the CDR3 is TGTGCCAGCACTGGAGTGCGAAACACCATATATTTT. Protein product: CASTGVRNTIYF.

The chain links TRBV15 to TRBJ1-5; D remains ambiguous. The CDR3 is 15 residues long. CDR1 LNHNV and CDR2 YYDKDF come from the germline V gene (reference sequence). V was shortened by 0 bases and J by 1 base, with 7 bases between the two germline ends. The CDR3 DNA reads as TGTGCCACCAGCAGAGATAGGGAGAGCAATCAGCCCCAGCATTTT. It codes for CATSRDRESNQPQHF.

The V and J genes are TRBV20-1 and TRBJ2-7, with 10 bases aligning to TRBD2. The ends lost 5 bases at V and 5 bases at J; junction bases unmatched: 9. Germline CDR1 and CDR2: DFQATT and SNEGSKA (reference sequence). The CDR3 totals 14 residues. The chain's CDR3 is CSAYLLAGAHEQYF. The CDR3 DNA reads as TGCAGTGCTTACCTCCTAGCGGGGGCCCACGAGCAGTACTTC.

This clonotype occurred many times. The chain links TRBV6-5 to TRBJ1-5, with TRBD1 matching 10 bases. The V gene end was trimmed by 2 bases and the J gene end by 5 bases; junction bases not matched to a gene: 6. CDR3 size: 16 residues. Germline V gene lookup returns CDR1 MNHEY and CDR2 SVGAGI. CDR3 nucleotides: TGTGCCAGCAGTTACGGGACAGGGGTAAGGGATCAGCCCCAGCATTTT. Translating gives CASSYGTGVRDQPQHF.

In its sample, this clonotype was seen many times. J is TRBJ1-1 and V is TRBV7-6; 7 bases are shared with TRBD1. Germline V lookup: CDR1 SGHVS, CDR2 FNYEAQ. Trimming at V came to 4 bases and at J to 4 bases, leaving 15 bases not matched to a gene. The CDR3 loop spans 17 amino acids. DNA of the CDR3: TGTGCCAGCAGCTCAAACAGGGGCCACCCCCTGGGCACTGAAGCTTTCTTT. Protein sequence: CASSSNRGHPLGTEAFF. Full variable domain (outside the CDR3, taken from reference TRBV7-6 and TRBJ1-1): GAGVSQSPRYKVTKRGQDVALRCDPISGHVSLYWYRQALGQGPEFLTYFNYEAQQDKSGLPNDRFSAERPEGSISTLTIQRTEQRDSAMYRCASSSNRGHPLGTEAFFGQGTRLTVV.

In this sample, this clonotype turned up many times. The rearrangement joins TRBV6-2 or TRBV6-3 to TRBJ1-1, with no clear D. Trimming left V 5 bases short and J 0 bases short, with 16 bases between. Germline V gene lookup returns CDR1 MNHEY and CDR2 SVGEGT. CDR3 length: 16 residues. The CDR3 region is CASSRKHRTLNTEAFF. CDR3 coding DNA: TGTGCCAGCAGTAGGAAACATAGAACGTTGAACACTGAAGCTTTCTTT.

This clonotype was seen many times. This sequence joins TRBV3-1 and TRBJ2-2, with no clear D. From germline, CDR1 is LGHDT and CDR2 YNNKEL (reference sequence). V shed 1 base and J shed 4 bases, with 7 bases lying between them. This CDR3 contains 14 residues. CDR3 nucleotides: TGTGCCAGCAGCCAAGTTGTGGGCACCGGGGAGCTGTTTTTT. Protein product: CASSQVVGTGELFF.

The table lists this clonotype with many counts. This chain joins TRBV18 and TRBJ1-2; 8 nucleotides agree with TRBD1. The CDR3 sequence is 16 residues long. CDR1 and CDR2 (germline): KGHSH, LQKENI. The junction had 10 bases not matched to a gene; V was cut back by 3 bases and J by 4 bases. CDR3 sequence: CASSPTGQGDAYGYTF. The CDR3 coding sequence is TGTGCCAGCTCACCCACTGGACAGGGTGATGCCTATGGCTACACCTTC. Combining the CDR3 with reference TRBV18 and TRBJ1-2 gives the whole variable domain NAGVMQNPRHLVRRRGQEARLRCSPMKGHSHVYWYRQLPEEGLKFMVYLQKENIIDESGMPKERFSAEFPKEGPSILRIQQVVRGDSAAYFCASSPTGQGDAYGYTFGSGTRLTVV.

The chain has TRBV11-3 and TRBJ2-4, with 8 bases aligning to TRBD2. The CDR3 is made up of 18 amino acids. Trimming removed 3 bases from V and 2 bases from J; junction bases left unmatched: 12. The germline V gene encodes CDR1 SGHNT and CDR2 YENEEA. This CDR3 reads CASSFPTGGALTKNIQYF. For the CDR3, the DNA is TGTGCCAGCAGCTTCCCAACCGGGGGGGCGCTAACCAAAAACATTCAGTACTTC.

With regard to this clonotype: This may be a read error: a much more frequent sequence differs by one nucleotide. The chain carries TRBV11-2 and TRBJ1-3; TRBD1 matches 8 bases. Germline V gene lookup returns CDR1 SGHAT and CDR2 FQNNGV. The CDR3 covers 14 residues. The CDR3 DNA reads as TGTGCCAGCAGCCCAGGGGGCCTTGGAAACACCGTATATTTT. Amino acids: CASSPGGLGNTVYF.